A selection of T cell receptor beta chains follows, all from one sample in a study of T cell responses to AZD1222 COVID-19 vaccine. TCRdb keeps only in-frame clones here, not all; method: immunoSEQ multiplex PCR. Of 150,000 to 200,000 clones listed, about 91% are singletons. The sequenced sample was peripheral blood, obtained on day 0 of AZD1222 vaccination. These receptors were collected from an adult in good health. CDR3s include the opening cysteine and the closing phenylalanine or tryptophan. D genes are given only for firm matches. Size values are once, few and many counts, or a class for expanded clones, and some rows have none.

DNA: TGTGCCAGCAGCCAAGGGACAGTTAGCTATGGCTACACCTTC
CDR3: CASSQGTVSYGYTF
D: -
J: TRBJ1-2
size: -
V: TRBV3-1/TRBV3-2

DNA: TGTGCCATCAGTGGGGGGGAGAACACTGAAGCTTTCTTT
CDR3: CAISGGENTEAFF
D: -
J: TRBJ1-1
size: -
V: TRBV10-3

DNA: TGTGCCAGCAGCGCAGGGGGTCTCGATACGCAGTATTTT
CDR3: CASSAGGLDTQYF
D: TRBD1
J: TRBJ2-3
size: -
V: TRBV9

DNA: TGTGCCAGCAGCCTGAGGAGACTCCTCTCCTACGAGCAGTACTTC
CDR3: CASSLRRLLSYEQYF
D: -
J: TRBJ2-7
size: -
V: TRBV21-1

DNA: TGTGCCAGCATGGGACAGGGGGCCCTAGACACTGAAGCTTTCTTT
CDR3: CASMGQGALDTEAFF
D: TRBD1
J: TRBJ1-1
size: -
V: TRBV2

DNA: TGTGCCAGCACCACGGGGGGGGACTTATCACCCCTCCACTTT
CDR3: CASTTGGDLSPLHF
D: -
J: TRBJ1-6
size: -
V: TRBV28

DNA: TGTGCCAGCAGCTTCTCCTGGGGCACTGAAGCTTTCTTT
CDR3: CASSFSWGTEAFF
D: -
J: TRBJ1-1
size: -
V: TRBV11-2

DNA: TGTGCCAGCAGCTTTGTATCCTACGAGCAGTACTTC
CDR3: CASSFVSYEQYF
D: -
J: TRBJ2-7
size: -
V: TRBV7-9

DNA: TGTGCCACCAGTGACTCGACAGGGGGCAATCAGCCCCAGCATTTT
CDR3: CATSDSTGGNQPQHF
D: TRBD1
J: TRBJ1-5
size: -
V: TRBV24-1

DNA: TGTGCCAGCAGCGGACCGGACAGTGAGACTTTT
CDR3: CASSGPDSETF
D: -
J: TRBJ1-4
size: -
V: TRBV3-1/TRBV3-2

DNA: TGTGCCAGCAGCTTAACGGGGGTCTACGAGCAGTACTTC
CDR3: CASSLTGVYEQYF
D: -
J: TRBJ2-7
size: -
V: TRBV5-6

DNA: TGTGCCAGCTCACCACAGGGAGAGACCCAGTACTTC
CDR3: CASSPQGETQYF
D: -
J: TRBJ2-5
size: -
V: TRBV18

DNA: TGCGCCAGCAGCTTTACCGGGACAGCGAACACTGAAGCTTTCTTT
CDR3: CASSFTGTANTEAFF
D: TRBD1
J: TRBJ1-1
size: -
V: TRBV5-1

DNA: TGTGCCAGTAGTATGTACAGGGGGCGAGGGTCACCCCTCCACTTT
CDR3: CASSMYRGRGSPLHF
D: TRBD1
J: TRBJ1-6
size: few
V: TRBV19

DNA: TGTGCCTGGAGTCGGACAGGGGACCAGCCCCAGCATTTT
CDR3: CAWSRTGDQPQHF
D: TRBD1
J: TRBJ1-5
size: -
V: TRBV30

DNA: TGTGCCAGCAGCTCTAAACCCCGGACAGGGAGGGACACTGAAGCTTTCTTT
CDR3: CASSSKPRTGRDTEAFF
D: TRBD1
J: TRBJ1-1
size: -
V: TRBV7-2

DNA: TGTGCCAGCTCACGTGGACCCGTAGGGGGGGAGACCCAGTACTTC
CDR3: CASSRGPVGGETQYF
D: -
J: TRBJ2-5
size: -
V: TRBV18

DNA: TGCGCCAGGCCGGAACGACAGGGGAACGGAAACACCATATATTTT
CDR3: CARPERQGNGNTIYF
D: TRBD1
J: TRBJ1-3
size: -
V: TRBV5-1

DNA: TGTGCCAGTAGTTTGAGTCCCAGGGGTAACACTGAAGCTTTCTTT
CDR3: CASSLSPRGNTEAFF
D: -
J: TRBJ1-1
size: -
V: TRBV19

DNA: TGTGCCAGCCGACGGACTGAGTTTACCCCCTACGAGCAGTACTTC
CDR3: CASRRTEFTPYEQYF
D: -
J: TRBJ2-7
size: -
V: TRBV2

DNA: TGTGCCAGCAGCCTGCGGGAGGATGAGCAGTTCTTC
CDR3: CASSLREDEQFF
D: TRBD2
J: TRBJ2-1
size: -
V: TRBV12-3/TRBV12-4

DNA: TGCAGTGCTAGTTATGGCTCCACGGGGCCCCAGCATTTT
CDR3: CSASYGSTGPQHF
D: -
J: TRBJ1-5
size: -
V: TRBV20-1

DNA: TGTGCCAGTACGGGGGGCAGGATTAACACTGAAGCTTTCTTT
CDR3: CASTGGRINTEAFF
D: -
J: TRBJ1-1
size: -
V: TRBV19

DNA: TGTGCCAGCAGCCAGACAGGGGGCCCGTCCTACGAGCAGTACTTC
CDR3: CASSQTGGPSYEQYF
D: TRBD1
J: TRBJ2-7
size: -
V: TRBV6-1

DNA: TGTGCCAGCAGCTTAGTGTCAGCGGGGCCATACAATGAGCAGTTCTTC
CDR3: CASSLVSAGPYNEQFF
D: TRBD2
J: TRBJ2-1
size: -
V: TRBV11-2

DNA: TGTGCCAGTAGTAAAAGAGGGAGCAATCAGCCCCAGCATTTT
CDR3: CASSKRGSNQPQHF
D: -
J: TRBJ1-5
size: once
V: TRBV19

DNA: TGCGCCAGCAGCTTGGGGGGACAGGGGAACACTGAAGCTTTCTTT
CDR3: CASSLGGQGNTEAFF
D: TRBD1
J: TRBJ1-1
size: -
V: TRBV5-1

DNA: TGCGCCAGCAGCTTAAGCGGGTCTACGAACACTGAAGCTTTCTTT
CDR3: CASSLSGSTNTEAFF
D: -
J: TRBJ1-1
size: once
V: TRBV5-1

DNA: TGTGCCAGCAGCCGAAGGGACTACAGCACAGATACGCAGTATTTT
CDR3: CASSRRDYSTDTQYF
D: TRBD2
J: TRBJ2-3
size: once
V: TRBV3-1/TRBV3-2

DNA: TGTGCCAGCAGCACAGGGGCGGATAATGAAAAACTGTTTTTT
CDR3: CASSTGADNEKLFF
D: TRBD1
J: TRBJ1-4
size: -
V: TRBV5-4

DNA: TGTGCCAGCAGCTTGCTTATTAGTCTCGGGAGCACAGATACGCAGTATTTT
CDR3: CASSLLISLGSTDTQYF
D: -
J: TRBJ2-3
size: -
V: TRBV5-6

DNA: TGTGCCATCAGTGAACTAGCGGGGGGGCGCACAGATACGCAGTATTTT
CDR3: CAISELAGGRTDTQYF
D: TRBD2
J: TRBJ2-3
size: -
V: TRBV10-3

DNA: TGTGCCAGCAGCTTAGTACCGGTCGGGGGGGCCGAAGAGCAGTACTTC
CDR3: CASSLVPVGGAEEQYF
D: TRBD2
J: TRBJ2-7
size: -
V: TRBV7-2

DNA: TGTGCCAGCAGCCCGGGTTATAGCAATCAGCCCCAGCATTTT
CDR3: CASSPGYSNQPQHF
D: -
J: TRBJ1-5
size: -
V: TRBV3-1/TRBV3-2

DNA: TGTGCCAGCAGCCTAGGACAGGGGGCGACTGAAGCTTTCTTT
CDR3: CASSLGQGATEAFF
D: TRBD1
J: TRBJ1-1
size: -
V: TRBV7-6

DNA: TGTGCCTGGAGCCCCCAATGGGGCAGATCCTACGAGCAGTACTTC
CDR3: CAWSPQWGRSYEQYF
D: -
J: TRBJ2-7
size: -
V: TRBV30

DNA: TGTGCCATAGCAGCCGGGGAGCTGTTTTTT
CDR3: CAIAAGELFF
D: -
J: TRBJ2-2
size: -
V: TRBV7-8

DNA: TGTGCCAGCAGCTCTAGCGATGTAGGGACTAGCGGCCAAGAGACCCAGTACTTC
CDR3: CASSSSDVGTSGQETQYF
D: TRBD2
J: TRBJ2-5
size: -
V: TRBV11-3

DNA: TGTGCCAGCGGGAAGGCTCTCTACTATGGCTACACCTTC
CDR3: CASGKALYYGYTF
D: -
J: TRBJ1-2
size: -
V: TRBV2

DNA: TGCAGTGCGGGGGGGTCCTATGGCTACACCTTC
CDR3: CSAGGSYGYTF
D: -
J: TRBJ1-2
size: few
V: TRBV20-1

DNA: TGCGCCAGCAGCTCCGTACAGGGGTACACTGAAGCTTTCTTT
CDR3: CASSSVQGYTEAFF
D: TRBD1
J: TRBJ1-1
size: few
V: TRBV5-1

DNA: TGCAGCAGCACCGGGACAGGTTCCAATGAGCAGTTCTTC
CDR3: CSSTGTGSNEQFF
D: TRBD1
J: TRBJ2-1
size: -
V: TRBV29-1

DNA: TGTGCCAGCCGGCCCCCAAATCAGCCCCAGCATTTT
CDR3: CASRPPNQPQHF
D: -
J: TRBJ1-5
size: few
V: TRBV19

DNA: TGTGCCAGCAGTTCCCGCGGACTTCCCGACACCGGGGAGCTGTTTTTT
CDR3: CASSSRGLPDTGELFF
D: -
J: TRBJ2-2
size: -
V: TRBV6-5

DNA: TGTGCCAGCAGCCCCCCGGGGGTTACGCAGTATTTT
CDR3: CASSPPGVTQYF
D: -
J: TRBJ2-3
size: once
V: TRBV7-9

DNA: TGTGCCAGCAGCGTAGCGGTTAGAGGCGGGGGCTCTGGAAACACCATATATTTT
CDR3: CASSVAVRGGGSGNTIYF
D: -
J: TRBJ1-3
size: -
V: TRBV9

DNA: TGTGCCAGCAGCTTAGATTATCCCTTAGGGGCCTACGAGCAGTACTTC
CDR3: CASSLDYPLGAYEQYF
D: -
J: TRBJ2-7
size: once
V: TRBV11-2

DNA: TGCGCCAGCAGCTTGGGTAATAACTATGGCTACACCTTC
CDR3: CASSLGNNYGYTF
D: -
J: TRBJ1-2
size: -
V: TRBV5-1

DNA: TGTGCCAGCAGCTTGCGGCTAGCGGACTACGAGCAGTACTTC
CDR3: CASSLRLADYEQYF
D: TRBD2
J: TRBJ2-7
size: -
V: TRBV5-6

DNA: TGTGCCAGCAGCTCGGCCGACAGGTTAGACAGCGGGGAGCTGTTTTTT
CDR3: CASSSADRLDSGELFF
D: -
J: TRBJ2-2
size: -
V: TRBV5-8

DNA: TGCGCCAGCAGAAGGGACAGCTCCTACGAGCAGTACTTC
CDR3: CASRRDSSYEQYF
D: TRBD1
J: TRBJ2-7
size: few
V: TRBV5-1

DNA: TGTGCCAGCAGTGGGACTAGCGGGGGCTCGAACACCGGGGAGCTGTTTTTT
CDR3: CASSGTSGGSNTGELFF
D: TRBD2
J: TRBJ2-2
size: -
V: TRBV6-1

DNA: TGTGCCAGCGCGGTTAGCTCCTACGAGCAGTACTTC
CDR3: CASAVSSYEQYF
D: -
J: TRBJ2-7
size: -
V: TRBV3-1/TRBV3-2

DNA: TGTGCCAGCAGCAAAGCGCTCGGTGGCCTCAACACTGAAGCTTTCTTT
CDR3: CASSKALGGLNTEAFF
D: -
J: TRBJ1-1
size: -
V: TRBV21-1

DNA: TGTGCCAGTAGTCTCTCAGGACAGCCCCAGCATTTT
CDR3: CASSLSGQPQHF
D: -
J: TRBJ1-5
size: once
V: TRBV19

DNA: TGCGCCAGCAGCTCCGGACCGAACCGGGGACCTTACAATGAGCAGTTCTTC
CDR3: CASSSGPNRGPYNEQFF
D: -
J: TRBJ2-1
size: -
V: TRBV5-1

DNA: TGTGCCAGCAGCCTTATAACAGGGGGGGAGGGTCAGCCCCAGCATTTT
CDR3: CASSLITGGEGQPQHF
D: TRBD1
J: TRBJ1-5
size: -
V: TRBV3-1/TRBV3-2

DNA: TGTGCCAGCAGTTACGGGGGGATCAACTACGAGCAGTACTTC
CDR3: CASSYGGINYEQYF
D: -
J: TRBJ2-7
size: -
V: TRBV6-2/TRBV6-3

DNA: TGTGCCACCAGTGATCCAACCGGGAGTTGGGATTCCAATGAGCAGTTCTTC
CDR3: CATSDPTGSWDSNEQFF
D: -
J: TRBJ2-1
size: -
V: TRBV24-1